Included here is one T cell receptor beta chain sequence, with context. These data belong to a study of blood T cell repertoires in COVID-19. Study overall: COVID-19 samples, acute and convalescent, were from the United States, Italy and Spain. Sample material is recorded as cDNA or gDNA derived from T cells, B-cell-depleted T cells, or PBMCs.

Trimming removed 5 bases from V and 8 bases from J, with 19 bases in between. Germline V gives CDR1 LNHNV, CDR2 YYDKDF (reference sequence). This CDR3 region has 15 residues. TCRdb keeps only in-frame clones here, not all; method: immunoSEQ multiplex PCR. Of some 100,000 clones in the sample, 80% to 95% were seen once. The chain carries TRBV15 and TRBJ2-1; TRBD2 is a possible D gene (5 bases). Sequenced material: peripheral blood. The TCR sequence derives from a man in his 70s with acute or convalescent COVID-19. Written as DNA, the CDR3 is TGTGCCACCAGCCCCTCCTACACTAGTCACGATGAGCAGTTCTTC. Residues: CATSPSYTSHDEQFF.